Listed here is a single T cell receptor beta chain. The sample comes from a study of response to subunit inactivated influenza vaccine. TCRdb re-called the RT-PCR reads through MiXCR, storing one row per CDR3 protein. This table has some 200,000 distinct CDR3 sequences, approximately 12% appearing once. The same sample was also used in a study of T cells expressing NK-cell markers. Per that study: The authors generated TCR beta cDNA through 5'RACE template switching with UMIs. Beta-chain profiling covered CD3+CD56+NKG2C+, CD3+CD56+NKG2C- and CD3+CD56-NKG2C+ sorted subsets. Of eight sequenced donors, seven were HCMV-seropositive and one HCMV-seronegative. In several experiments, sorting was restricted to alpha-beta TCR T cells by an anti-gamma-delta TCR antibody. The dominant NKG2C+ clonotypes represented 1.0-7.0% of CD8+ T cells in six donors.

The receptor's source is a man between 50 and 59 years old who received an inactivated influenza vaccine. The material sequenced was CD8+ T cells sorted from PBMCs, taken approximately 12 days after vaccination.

The CDR3 DNA reads as TGCAGTGCTAGGAATAGGGATGCCTACGAGCAGTACTTC. Residues: CSARNRDAYEQYF. The V call is TRBV20-1, the J call TRBJ2-7, with D uncertain. This CDR3 contains 13 residues. Germline CDR1 is DFQATT and CDR2 is SNEGSKA (reference sequence). Trimming shortened V by 3 bases and J by 2 bases, and 11 bases separated the two germline ends.